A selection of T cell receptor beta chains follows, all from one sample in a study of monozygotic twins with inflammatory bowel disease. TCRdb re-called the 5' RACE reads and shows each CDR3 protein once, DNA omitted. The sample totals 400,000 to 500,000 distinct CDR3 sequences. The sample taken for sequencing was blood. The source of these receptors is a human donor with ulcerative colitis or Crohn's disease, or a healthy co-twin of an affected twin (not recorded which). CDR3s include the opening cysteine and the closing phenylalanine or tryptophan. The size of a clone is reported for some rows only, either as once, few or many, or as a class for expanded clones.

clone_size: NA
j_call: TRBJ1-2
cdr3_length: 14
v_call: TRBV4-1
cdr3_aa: CASSQIGTNYGYTF

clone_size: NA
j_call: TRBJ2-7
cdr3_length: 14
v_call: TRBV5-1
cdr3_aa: CASSLVSPRYEQYF

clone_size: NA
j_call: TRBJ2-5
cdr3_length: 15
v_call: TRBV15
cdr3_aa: CATSRVPGGEETQYF

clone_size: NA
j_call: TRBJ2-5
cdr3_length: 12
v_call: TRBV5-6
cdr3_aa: CASSLGGQTQYF

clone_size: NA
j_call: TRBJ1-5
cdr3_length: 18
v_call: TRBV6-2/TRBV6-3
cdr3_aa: CASSYPRTGAYSNQPQHF

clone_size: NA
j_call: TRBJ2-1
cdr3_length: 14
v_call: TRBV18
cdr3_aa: CASSERESYNEQFF

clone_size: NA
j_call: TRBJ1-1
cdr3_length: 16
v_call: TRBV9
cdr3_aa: CASSGGGRGGTAEAFF

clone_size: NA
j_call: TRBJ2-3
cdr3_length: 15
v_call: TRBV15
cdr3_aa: CATSRNLDFPDTQYF

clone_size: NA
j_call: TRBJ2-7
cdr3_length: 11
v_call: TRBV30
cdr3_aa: CAWSGGGEQYF

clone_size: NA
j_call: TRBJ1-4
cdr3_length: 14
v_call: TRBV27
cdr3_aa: CASSPREGRQKLFF

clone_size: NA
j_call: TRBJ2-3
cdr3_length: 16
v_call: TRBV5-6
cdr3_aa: CASSPGLLYSTDTQYF

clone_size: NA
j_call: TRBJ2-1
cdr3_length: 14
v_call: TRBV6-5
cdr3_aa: CASSYNAGYNEQFF

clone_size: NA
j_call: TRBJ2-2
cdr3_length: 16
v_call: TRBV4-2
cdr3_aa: CASSRGSSGNTGELFF

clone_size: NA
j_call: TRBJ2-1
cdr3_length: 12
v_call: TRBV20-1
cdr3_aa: CSATRTPTEQFF

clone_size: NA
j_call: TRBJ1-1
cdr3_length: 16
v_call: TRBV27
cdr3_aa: CASSHHRQGREVEAFF

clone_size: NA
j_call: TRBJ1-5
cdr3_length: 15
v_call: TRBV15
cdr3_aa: CATSRAPVQDQPQHF

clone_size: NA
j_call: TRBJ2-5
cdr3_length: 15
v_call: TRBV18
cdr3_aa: CASSPTQGGEETQYF

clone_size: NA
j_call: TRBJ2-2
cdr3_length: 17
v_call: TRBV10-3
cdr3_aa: CAISGGEGARVTGELFF

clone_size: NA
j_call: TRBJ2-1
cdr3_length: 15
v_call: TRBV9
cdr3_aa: CASSVAPASGGEQFF

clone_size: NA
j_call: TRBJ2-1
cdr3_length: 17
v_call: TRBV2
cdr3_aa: CAISRTSGMRVGNEQFF

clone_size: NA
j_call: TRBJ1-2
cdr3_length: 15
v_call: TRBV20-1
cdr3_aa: CSASIRGRDFYGYTF

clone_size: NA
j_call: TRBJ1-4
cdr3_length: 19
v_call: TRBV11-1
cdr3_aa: CASSVTPGQGGRDNEKLFF

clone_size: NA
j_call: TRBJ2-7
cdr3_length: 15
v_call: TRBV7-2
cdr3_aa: CASSLADRSSYEQYF

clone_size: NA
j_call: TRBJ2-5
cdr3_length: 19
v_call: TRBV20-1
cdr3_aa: CSVKGGDRGLTAVGETQYF

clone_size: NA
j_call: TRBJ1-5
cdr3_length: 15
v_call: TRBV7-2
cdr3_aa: CASSPRRGPDQPQHF

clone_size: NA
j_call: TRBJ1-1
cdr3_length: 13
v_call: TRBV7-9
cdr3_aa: CASSSGVVTEAFF

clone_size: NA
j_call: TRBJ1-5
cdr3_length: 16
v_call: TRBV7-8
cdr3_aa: CASSLERPAGNQPQHF

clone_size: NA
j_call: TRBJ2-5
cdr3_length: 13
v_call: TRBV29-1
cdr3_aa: CSVARTGRETQYF

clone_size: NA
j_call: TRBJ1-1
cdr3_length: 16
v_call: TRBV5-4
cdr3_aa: CASSPYLPIGYTEAFF

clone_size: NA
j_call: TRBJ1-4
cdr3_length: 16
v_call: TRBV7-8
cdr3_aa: CASSSGTARFNEKLFF

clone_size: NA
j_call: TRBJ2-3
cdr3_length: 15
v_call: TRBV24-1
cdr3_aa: CATSDWRGGTDTQYF

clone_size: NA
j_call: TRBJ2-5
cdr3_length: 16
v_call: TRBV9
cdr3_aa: CASSEGTSGGQETQYF

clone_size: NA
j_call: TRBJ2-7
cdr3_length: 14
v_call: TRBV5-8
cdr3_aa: CAIESADRGYEQYF

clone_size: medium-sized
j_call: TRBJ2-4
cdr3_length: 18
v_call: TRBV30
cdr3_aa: CAWSGGSTGSRVGNIQYF

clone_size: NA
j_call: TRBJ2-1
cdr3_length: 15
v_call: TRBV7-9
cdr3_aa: CASSLGGGHSNEQFF

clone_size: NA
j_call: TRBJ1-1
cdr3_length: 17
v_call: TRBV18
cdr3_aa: CASSPNSGRRMNTEAFF

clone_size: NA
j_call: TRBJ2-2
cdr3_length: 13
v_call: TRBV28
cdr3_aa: CASRPGSYGELFF

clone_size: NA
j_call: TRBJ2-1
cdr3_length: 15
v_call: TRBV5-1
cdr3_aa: CASSFRDRVLNEQFF

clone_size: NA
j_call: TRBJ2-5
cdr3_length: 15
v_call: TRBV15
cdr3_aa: CATSSRGRASETQYF

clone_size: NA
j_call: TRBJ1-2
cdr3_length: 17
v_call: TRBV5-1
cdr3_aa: CASSLNTGTKVGYGYTF